This TCR beta chain was recovered during a study of OX40 agonist ivuxolimab in advanced cancers. For this clone: The antigen is unknown.

General study points: Compared with CD4+, CD8+ T cells on average had more expanded clones.

Samples of blood were obtained at baseline, on cycle 4 day 1, and on cycle 7 day 1. V shed 7 bases and J 7 bases; nucleotides not matched to a gene: 9. The CDR3 spans 14 residues. Looked up from germline, CDR1 is MNHEY and CDR2 is SVGAGI. The assay was immunoSEQ multiplex PCR, and TCRdb's table has in-frame clones only and misses some. The sample comprises more than 15,000 clones, 74% of which are singletons, and around 26% rests with the top ten. The sequence came from an adult with an advanced solid tumor such as melanoma, head and neck, liver or kidney cancer. V is TRBV6-5 and J is TRBJ1-5; 8 bases line up with TRBD1. The specimen was CD4+ or CD8+ T cells sorted from blood, collected in a trial of the OX40 agonist ivuxolimab. The CDR3 nucleotides read TGTGCCAGCAAAGCCCAGGGGGCTTGGCAGCCCCAGCATTTT. Translating gives CASKAQGAWQPQHF.